This T cell receptor beta chain was documented in a study of blood T cell repertoires in COVID-19. In the study overall: Samples came from the United States, Italy and Spain, spanning acute and convalescent COVID-19. In each case, the material was cDNA or gDNA derived from T cells, B-cell-depleted T cells, or PBMCs.

Per the original data handling: Reference gene primer amplification gave nucleated cell count estimates. Clones were sequenced by immunoSEQ multiplex PCR, and TCRdb holds only the in-frame ones, with some missing. Clone size and V and J calls were adopted from that table, with D and trimming inferred from the DNA. The sample has about 100,000 clones; roughly 89% are singletons. V was pared by 3 bases and J by 5 bases, with 11 bases between. The germline gives CDR1 WSHSY, CDR2 SAAADI. This CDR3 has 14 amino acids. This receptor was taken from a human donor in a cohort sampled during active COVID-19. This chain joins TRBV10-2 and TRBJ1-5, with no clear D. Sequencing was done on a sample of peripheral blood. The CDR3 DNA sequence: TGCGCCAGCAGTGAAGAGTCGGGTTATCAGCCCCAGCATTTT. This sequence encodes CASSEESGYQPQHF.